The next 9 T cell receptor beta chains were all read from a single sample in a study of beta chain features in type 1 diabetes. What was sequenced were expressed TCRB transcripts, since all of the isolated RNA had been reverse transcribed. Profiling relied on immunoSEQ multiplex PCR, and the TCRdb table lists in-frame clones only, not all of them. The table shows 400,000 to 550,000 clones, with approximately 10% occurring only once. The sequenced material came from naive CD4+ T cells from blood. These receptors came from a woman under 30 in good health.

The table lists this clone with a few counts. This chain's CDR3 is CASSYSMSSAYEQYF. CDR3 DNA sequence: TGTGCCAGCAGTTACTCGATGTCTAGCGCCTACGAGCAGTACTTC. V and J are TRBV6-5 and TRBJ2-7, with D perhaps TRBD2 (6 bases). V lost 0 bases to trimming and J lost 2 bases, with 11 bases between them. The CDR3 has 15 amino acids. Per the germline V gene, CDR1 is MNHEY and CDR2 is SVGAGI.

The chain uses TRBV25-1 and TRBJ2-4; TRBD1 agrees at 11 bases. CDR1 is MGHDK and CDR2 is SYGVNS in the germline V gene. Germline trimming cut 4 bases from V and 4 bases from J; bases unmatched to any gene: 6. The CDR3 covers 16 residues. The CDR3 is CASSAGQGAPKNIQYF. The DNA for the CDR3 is TGTGCCAGCAGTGCCGGACAGGGGGCGCCTAAAAACATTCAGTACTTC.

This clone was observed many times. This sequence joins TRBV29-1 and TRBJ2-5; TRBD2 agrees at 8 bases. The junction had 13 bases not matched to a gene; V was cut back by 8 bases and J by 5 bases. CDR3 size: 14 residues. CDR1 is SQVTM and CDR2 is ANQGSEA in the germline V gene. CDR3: CSCGAGGHLETQYF. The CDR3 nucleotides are TGCAGCTGTGGTGCGGGAGGTCATCTGGAGACCCAGTACTTC. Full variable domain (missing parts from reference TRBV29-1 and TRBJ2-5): SAVISQKPSRDICQRGTSLTIQCQVDSQVTMMFWYRQQPGQSLTLIATANQGSEATYESGFVIDKFPISRPNLTFSTLTVSNMSPEDSSIYLCSCGAGGHLETQYFGPGTRLLVL.

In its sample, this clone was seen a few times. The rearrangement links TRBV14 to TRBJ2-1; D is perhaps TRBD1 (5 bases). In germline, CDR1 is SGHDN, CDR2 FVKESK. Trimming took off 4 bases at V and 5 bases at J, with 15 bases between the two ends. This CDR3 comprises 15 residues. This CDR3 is CASSPAQGAHNEQFF. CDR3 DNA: TGTGCCAGCAGCCCGGCCCAGGGCGCACACAATGAGCAGTTCTTC.

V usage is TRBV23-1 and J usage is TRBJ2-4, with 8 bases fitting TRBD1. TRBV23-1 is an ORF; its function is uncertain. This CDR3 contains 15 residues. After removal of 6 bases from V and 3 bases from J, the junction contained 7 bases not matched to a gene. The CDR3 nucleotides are TGCGCCAGCAGGGCCAGACAGGGGCACAAAAACATTCAGTACTTC. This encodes CASRARQGHKNIQYF.

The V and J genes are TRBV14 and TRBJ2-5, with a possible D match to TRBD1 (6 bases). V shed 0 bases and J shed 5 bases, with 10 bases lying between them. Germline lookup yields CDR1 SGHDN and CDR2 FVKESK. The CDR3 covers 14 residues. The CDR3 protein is CASSQDRGYETQYF. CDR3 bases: TGTGCCAGCAGCCAAGACAGGGGATACGAGACCCAGTACTTC.

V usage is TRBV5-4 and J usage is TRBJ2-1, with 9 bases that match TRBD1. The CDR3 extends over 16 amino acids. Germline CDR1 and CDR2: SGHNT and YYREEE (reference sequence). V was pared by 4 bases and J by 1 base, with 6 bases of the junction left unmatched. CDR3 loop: CASSDGGTGSYNEQFF. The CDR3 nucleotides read TGTGCCAGCAGCGACGGTGGGACAGGGTCCTACAATGAGCAGTTCTTC.

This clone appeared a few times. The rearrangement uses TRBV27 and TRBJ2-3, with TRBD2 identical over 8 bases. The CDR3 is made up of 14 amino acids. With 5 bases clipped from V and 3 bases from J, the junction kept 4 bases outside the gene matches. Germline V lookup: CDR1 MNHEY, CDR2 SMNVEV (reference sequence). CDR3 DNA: TGTGCCAGCAGTCCGGGACTAGGTACAGATACGCAGTATTTT. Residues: CASSPGLGTDTQYF.

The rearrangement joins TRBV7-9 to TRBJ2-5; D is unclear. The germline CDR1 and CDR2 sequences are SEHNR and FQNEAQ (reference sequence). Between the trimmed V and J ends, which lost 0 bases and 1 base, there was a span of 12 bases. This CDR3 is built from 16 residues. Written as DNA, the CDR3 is TGTGCCAGCAGCTTAGCCACAAGTGGGGTCCAAGAGACCCAGTACTTC. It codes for CASSLATSGVQETQYF.